The rows below give T cell receptor beta chains drawn from one sample of a study of blood T cell repertoires in COVID-19. Data came from immunoSEQ multiplex PCR; TCRdb stores just in-frame clones and leaves some out. Counted here are around 41,000 clones, around 90% occurring once; the ten biggest clones make up approximately 8.9%. Material for sequencing was peripheral blood. Every receptor here comes from a woman aged 80 or over with active COVID-19. CDR3s include the opening cysteine and the closing phenylalanine or tryptophan. Part of the rows lack a size; the others show once, few, many or a class for expanded clones.

J gene: TRBJ2-7; V gene: TRBV3-1/TRBV3-2; clone size: once; CDR3 protein: CASSRGGNYEQYF
J gene: TRBJ1-1; V gene: TRBV18; clone size: few; CDR3 protein: CASSPATGTEAFF
J gene: TRBJ2-7; V gene: TRBV19; clone size: few; CDR3 protein: CASSIRDSFYEQYF
J gene: TRBJ2-7; V gene: TRBV5-1; clone size: few; CDR3 protein: CASSLRPEGEQYF
J gene: TRBJ1-4; V gene: TRBV9; clone size: -; CDR3 protein: CASSVDGGGANEKLFF
J gene: TRBJ1-1; V gene: TRBV29-1; clone size: -; CDR3 protein: CSVAVEPLNTEAFF
J gene: TRBJ1-1; V gene: TRBV4-3; clone size: once; CDR3 protein: CASRIMGQSPNTEAFF
J gene: TRBJ1-1; V gene: TRBV2; clone size: -; CDR3 protein: CASSALTGTRGTEAFF
J gene: TRBJ2-1; V gene: TRBV11-3; clone size: -; CDR3 protein: CASSLGTVYNEQFF
J gene: TRBJ2-7; V gene: TRBV27; clone size: -; CDR3 protein: CASSGGRGRVNEQYF
J gene: TRBJ2-3; V gene: TRBV5-5; clone size: -; CDR3 protein: CASSLGQSIDTQYF
J gene: TRBJ2-1; V gene: TRBV24-1; clone size: -; CDR3 protein: CATSGTGPHEQFF
J gene: TRBJ2-7; V gene: TRBV6-5; clone size: -; CDR3 protein: CASREGRYFLEQYF
J gene: TRBJ2-7; V gene: TRBV18; clone size: -; CDR3 protein: CASSPNPGGTSHEQYF
J gene: TRBJ2-5; V gene: TRBV12-3/TRBV12-4; clone size: -; CDR3 protein: CASSPFNGETQYF
J gene: TRBJ2-1; V gene: TRBV6-1; clone size: -; CDR3 protein: CASSEGGGAFDEQFF
J gene: TRBJ2-3; V gene: TRBV2; clone size: -; CDR3 protein: CASSERAPSTDTQYF
J gene: TRBJ1-6; V gene: TRBV28; clone size: -; CDR3 protein: CASSPGSSYNSPLHF
J gene: TRBJ1-6; V gene: TRBV28; clone size: once; CDR3 protein: CAGGAGYNSPLHF
J gene: TRBJ2-3; V gene: TRBV5-1; clone size: -; CDR3 protein: CASRQGGRTDTQYF
J gene: TRBJ2-2; V gene: TRBV9; clone size: -; CDR3 protein: CASSTSGGANTGELFF
J gene: TRBJ2-3; V gene: TRBV6-2/TRBV6-3; clone size: once; CDR3 protein: CASSEDRGTSTDTQYF
J gene: TRBJ1-5; V gene: TRBV6-5; clone size: -; CDR3 protein: CASVLRRQPQHF
J gene: TRBJ2-2; V gene: TRBV7-3; clone size: -; CDR3 protein: CASSPVRIANTGELFF
J gene: TRBJ1-1; V gene: TRBV5-4; clone size: few; CDR3 protein: CASSLLGRNTEAFF
J gene: TRBJ2-6; V gene: TRBV14; clone size: -; CDR3 protein: CASSQGLVSGANVLTF
J gene: TRBJ2-5; V gene: TRBV5-4; clone size: -; CDR3 protein: CASSVDRGPQETQYF
J gene: TRBJ1-4; V gene: TRBV11-2; clone size: once; CDR3 protein: CASSQDRFNEKLFF
J gene: TRBJ1-2; V gene: TRBV19; clone size: -; CDR3 protein: CASSIGPISSSGYTF
J gene: TRBJ1-4; V gene: TRBV28; clone size: once; CDR3 protein: CASSRPRGTLYEKLFF
J gene: TRBJ2-2; V gene: TRBV9; clone size: -; CDR3 protein: CASSPLTLTGELFF
J gene: TRBJ1-1; V gene: TRBV24-1; clone size: -; CDR3 protein: CATSDSDRNEAFF
J gene: TRBJ1-2; V gene: TRBV28; clone size: -; CDR3 protein: CASSPYNRGQGYTF
J gene: TRBJ1-5; V gene: TRBV2; clone size: -; CDR3 protein: CASVRGNNQPQHF
J gene: TRBJ1-1; V gene: TRBV30; clone size: -; CDR3 protein: CAWNKGTEAFF
J gene: TRBJ2-5; V gene: TRBV7-9; clone size: -; CDR3 protein: CASSLDLSGQETQYF
J gene: TRBJ2-7; V gene: TRBV5-4; clone size: -; CDR3 protein: CASSPRGVDLEQYF
J gene: TRBJ1-2; V gene: TRBV9; clone size: -; CDR3 protein: CASSASGQTNYGYTF
J gene: TRBJ1-6; V gene: TRBV7-8; clone size: -; CDR3 protein: CASSLASAGGGSPLHF
J gene: TRBJ1-2; V gene: TRBV18; clone size: -; CDR3 protein: CASSYLQGNYGYTF
J gene: TRBJ2-5; V gene: TRBV15; clone size: once; CDR3 protein: CATSRERGGRETQYF
J gene: TRBJ1-5; V gene: TRBV30; clone size: -; CDR3 protein: CAWTLGGGQPQHF
J gene: TRBJ2-7; V gene: TRBV10-1; clone size: -; CDR3 protein: CASSVSDGGLAEQYF
J gene: TRBJ2-7; V gene: TRBV7-9; clone size: -; CDR3 protein: CASSPGPGLTYEQYF
J gene: TRBJ1-3; V gene: TRBV19; clone size: -; CDR3 protein: CAGFSGSGNTIYF
J gene: TRBJ2-5; V gene: TRBV3-1/TRBV3-2; clone size: -; CDR3 protein: CASSQDPTGKSQYF
J gene: TRBJ2-1; V gene: TRBV28; clone size: -; CDR3 protein: CASSSAGTSGYNEQFF
J gene: TRBJ2-3; V gene: TRBV19; clone size: few; CDR3 protein: CASQTGLGDTQYF
J gene: TRBJ2-1; V gene: TRBV19; clone size: -; CDR3 protein: CASSRSGQGSYNEQFF
J gene: TRBJ2-5; V gene: TRBV15; clone size: few; CDR3 protein: CATSAGTTLETQYF
J gene: TRBJ2-7; V gene: TRBV11-3; clone size: -; CDR3 protein: CASSPGQGRGEQYF
J gene: TRBJ2-1; V gene: TRBV18; clone size: -; CDR3 protein: CASSRAGGPYNEQFF
J gene: TRBJ2-3; V gene: TRBV21-1; clone size: -; CDR3 protein: CASSKAGGGSGGPQTQYF
J gene: TRBJ1-1; V gene: TRBV5-1; clone size: -; CDR3 protein: CASSLEVVSTEAFF
J gene: TRBJ2-2; V gene: TRBV2; clone size: -; CDR3 protein: CASSAGQGSTGELFF
J gene: TRBJ1-1; V gene: TRBV4-1; clone size: -; CDR3 protein: CASSPGQEWTEAFF